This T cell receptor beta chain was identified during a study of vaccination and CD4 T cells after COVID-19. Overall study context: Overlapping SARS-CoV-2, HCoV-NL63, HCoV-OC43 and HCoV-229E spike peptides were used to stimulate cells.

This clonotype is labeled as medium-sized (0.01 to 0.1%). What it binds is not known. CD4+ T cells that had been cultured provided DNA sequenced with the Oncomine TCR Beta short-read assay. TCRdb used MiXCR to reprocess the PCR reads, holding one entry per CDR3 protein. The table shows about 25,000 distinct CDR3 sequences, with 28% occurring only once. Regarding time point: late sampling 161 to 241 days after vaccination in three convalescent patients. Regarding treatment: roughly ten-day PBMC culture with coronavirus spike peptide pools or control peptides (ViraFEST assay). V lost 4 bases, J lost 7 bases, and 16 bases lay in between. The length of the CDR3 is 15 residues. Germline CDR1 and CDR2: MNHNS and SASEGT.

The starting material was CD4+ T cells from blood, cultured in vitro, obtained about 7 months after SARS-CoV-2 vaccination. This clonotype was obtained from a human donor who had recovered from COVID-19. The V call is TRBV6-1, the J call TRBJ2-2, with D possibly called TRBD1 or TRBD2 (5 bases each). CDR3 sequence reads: CASSGPGTTGGELFF. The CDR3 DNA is TGTGCCAGCAGTGGGCCCGGGACCACTGGCGGGGAGCTGTTTTTT.